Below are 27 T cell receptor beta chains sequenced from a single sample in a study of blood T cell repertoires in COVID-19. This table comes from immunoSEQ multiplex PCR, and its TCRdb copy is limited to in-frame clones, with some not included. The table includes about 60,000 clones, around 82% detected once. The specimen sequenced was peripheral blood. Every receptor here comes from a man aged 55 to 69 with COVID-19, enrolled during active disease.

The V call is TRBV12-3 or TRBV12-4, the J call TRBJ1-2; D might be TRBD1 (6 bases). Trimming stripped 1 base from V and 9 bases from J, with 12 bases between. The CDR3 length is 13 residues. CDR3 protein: CASSLETQGRYTF. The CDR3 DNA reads TGTGCCAGCAGTTTAGAGACACAGGGACGCTACACCTTC.

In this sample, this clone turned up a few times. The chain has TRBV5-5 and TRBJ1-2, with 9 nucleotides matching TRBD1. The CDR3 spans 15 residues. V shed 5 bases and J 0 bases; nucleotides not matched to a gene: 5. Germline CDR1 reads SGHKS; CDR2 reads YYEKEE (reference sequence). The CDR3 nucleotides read TGTGCCAGCAGTTCGACAGGGGGGGCTAACTATGGCTACACCTTC. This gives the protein CASSSTGGANYGYTF.

CDR3 DNA: TGCGCCAGCAGCCCCGGGTTGGACACCCTGAACACTGAAGCTTTCTTT. Protein: CASSPGLDTLNTEAFF. The chain has TRBV4-1 and TRBJ1-1, with D possibly TRBD1 on 5 matching bases. CDR1 MGHRA and CDR2 YSYEKL come from the germline V gene. The CDR3 is 16 residues long. Deletions cut 4 bases from V and 0 bases from J, with 15 bases between.

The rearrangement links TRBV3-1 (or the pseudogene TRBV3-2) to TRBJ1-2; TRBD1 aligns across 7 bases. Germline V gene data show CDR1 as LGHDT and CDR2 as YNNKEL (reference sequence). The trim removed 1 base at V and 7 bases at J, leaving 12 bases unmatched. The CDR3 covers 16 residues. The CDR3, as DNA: TGTGCCAGCAGCCAAGCCCAGGTTGACAGGGCAAGTGGCTACACCTTC. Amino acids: CASSQAQVDRASGYTF.

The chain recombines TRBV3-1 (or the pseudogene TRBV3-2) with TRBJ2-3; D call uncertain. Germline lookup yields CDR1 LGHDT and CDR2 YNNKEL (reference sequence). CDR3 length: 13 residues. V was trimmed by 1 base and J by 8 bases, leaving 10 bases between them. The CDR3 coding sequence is TGTGCCAGCAGCCAAGGGCTTCTTTTTACGCAGTATTTT. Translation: CASSQGLLFTQYF.

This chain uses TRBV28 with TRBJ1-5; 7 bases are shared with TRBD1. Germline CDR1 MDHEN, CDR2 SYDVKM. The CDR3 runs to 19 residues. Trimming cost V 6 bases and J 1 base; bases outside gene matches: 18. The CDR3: CASSLGGSGGKTSNQPQHF. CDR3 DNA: TGTGCCAGCAGCCTCGGTGGTTCAGGGGGAAAGACGAGCAATCAGCCCCAGCATTTT.

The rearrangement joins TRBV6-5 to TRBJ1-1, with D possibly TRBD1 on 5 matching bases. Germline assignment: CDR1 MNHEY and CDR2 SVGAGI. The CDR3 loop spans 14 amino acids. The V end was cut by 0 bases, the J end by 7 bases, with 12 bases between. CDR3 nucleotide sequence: TGTGCCAGCAGTTACTCGGGGCAGGGAGGTGAAGCTTTCTTT. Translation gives CASSYSGQGGEAFF.

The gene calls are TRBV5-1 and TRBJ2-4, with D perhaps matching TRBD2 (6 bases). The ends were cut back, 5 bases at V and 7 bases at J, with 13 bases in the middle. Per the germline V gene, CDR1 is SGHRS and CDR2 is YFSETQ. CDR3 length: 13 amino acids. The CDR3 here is CASRQGGENIQYF. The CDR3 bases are TGCGCCAGCAGGCAGGGCGGGGAGAACATTCAGTACTTC. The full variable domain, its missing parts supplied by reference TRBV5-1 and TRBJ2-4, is KAGVTQTPRYLIKTRGQQVTLSCSPISGHRSVSWYQQTPGQGLQFLFEYFSETQRNKGNFPGRFSGRQFSNSRSEMNVSTLELGDSALYLCASRQGGENIQYFGAGTRLSVL.

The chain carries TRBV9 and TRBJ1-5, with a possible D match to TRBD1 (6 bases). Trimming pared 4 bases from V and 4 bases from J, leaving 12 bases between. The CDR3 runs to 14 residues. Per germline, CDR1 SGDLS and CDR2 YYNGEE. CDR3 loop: CASSTGTLNQPQHF. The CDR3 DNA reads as TGTGCCAGCAGCACCGGGACACTAAATCAGCCCCAGCATTTT.

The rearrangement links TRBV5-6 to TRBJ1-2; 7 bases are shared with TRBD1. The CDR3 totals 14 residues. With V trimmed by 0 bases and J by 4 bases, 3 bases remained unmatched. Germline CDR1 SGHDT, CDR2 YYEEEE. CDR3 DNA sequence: TGTGCCAGCAGCTTGGGGGACAGCACCTATGGCTACACCTTC. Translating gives CASSLGDSTYGYTF.

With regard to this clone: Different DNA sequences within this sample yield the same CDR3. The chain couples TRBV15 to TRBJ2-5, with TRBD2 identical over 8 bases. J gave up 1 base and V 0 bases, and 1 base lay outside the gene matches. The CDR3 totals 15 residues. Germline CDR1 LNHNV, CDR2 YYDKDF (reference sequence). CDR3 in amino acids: CATSRDRGGQETQYF. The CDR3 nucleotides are TGTGCCACCAGCAGAGATCGGGGGGGCCAAGAGACCCAGTACTTC.

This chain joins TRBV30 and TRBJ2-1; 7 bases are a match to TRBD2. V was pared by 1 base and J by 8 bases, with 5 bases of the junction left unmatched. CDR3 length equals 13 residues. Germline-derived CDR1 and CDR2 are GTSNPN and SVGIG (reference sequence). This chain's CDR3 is CAWSGLAGDEQFF. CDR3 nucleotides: TGTGCCTGGAGTGGACTAGCAGGCGATGAGCAGTTCTTC.

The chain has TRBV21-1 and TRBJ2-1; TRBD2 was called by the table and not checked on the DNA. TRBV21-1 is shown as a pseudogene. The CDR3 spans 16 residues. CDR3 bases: TGTGCCAGCAGCCCCCGACTAGCGGGGTCCTACAATGAGCAGTTCTTC. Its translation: CASSPRLAGSYNEQFF.

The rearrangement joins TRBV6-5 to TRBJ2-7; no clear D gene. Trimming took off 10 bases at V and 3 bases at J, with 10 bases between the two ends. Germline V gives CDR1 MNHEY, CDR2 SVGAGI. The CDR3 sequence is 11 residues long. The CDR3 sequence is CATTSVYEQYF. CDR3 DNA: TGTGCCACCACTTCTGTCTACGAGCAGTACTTC.

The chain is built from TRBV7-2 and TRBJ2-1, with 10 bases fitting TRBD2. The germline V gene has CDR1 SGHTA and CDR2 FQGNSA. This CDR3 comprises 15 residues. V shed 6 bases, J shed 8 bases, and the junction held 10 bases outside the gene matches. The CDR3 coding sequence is TGTGCCAGCAGTTCTAATGCTCTAGCGGGAGATGAGCAGTTCTTC. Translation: CASSSNALAGDEQFF.

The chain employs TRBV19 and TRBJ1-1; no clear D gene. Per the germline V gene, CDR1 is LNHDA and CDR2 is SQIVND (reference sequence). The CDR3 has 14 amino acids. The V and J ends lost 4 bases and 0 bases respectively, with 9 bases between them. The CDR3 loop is CASSTQTMNTEAFF. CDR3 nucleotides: TGTGCCAGTAGTACACAGACCATGAACACTGAAGCTTTCTTT.

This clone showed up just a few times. The CDR3 DNA follows: TGTGCCACGAGTAACAGCCTCAACACTGAAGCTTTCTTT. Its protein product is CATSNSLNTEAFF. V and J are TRBV24-1 and TRBJ1-1; D unresolved. V was cut by 10 bases and J by 2 bases, with 13 bases left in between. CDR3 length equals 13 residues. Germline V gene data show CDR1 as KGHDR and CDR2 as SFDVKD.

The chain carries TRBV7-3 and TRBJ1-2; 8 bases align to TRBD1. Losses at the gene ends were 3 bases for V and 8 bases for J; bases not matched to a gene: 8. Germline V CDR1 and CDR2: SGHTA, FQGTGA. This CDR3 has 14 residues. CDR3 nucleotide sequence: TGTGCCAGCAGCTTGGGTTCAGGGGGCAAGGGCTACACCTTC. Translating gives CASSLGSGGKGYTF. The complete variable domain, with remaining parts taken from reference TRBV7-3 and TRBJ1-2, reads GAGVSQTPSNKVTEKGKYVELRCDPISGHTALYWYRQSLGQGPEFLIYFQGTGAADDSGLPNDRFFAVRPEGSVSTLKIQRTERGDSAVYLCASSLGSGGKGYTFGSGTRLTVV.

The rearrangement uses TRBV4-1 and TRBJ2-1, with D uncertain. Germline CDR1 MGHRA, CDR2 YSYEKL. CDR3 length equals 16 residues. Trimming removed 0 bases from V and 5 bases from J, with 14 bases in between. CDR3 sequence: CASSQDVRFANNEQFF. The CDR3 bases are TGCGCCAGCAGCCAAGATGTGAGGTTCGCTAACAATGAGCAGTTCTTC.

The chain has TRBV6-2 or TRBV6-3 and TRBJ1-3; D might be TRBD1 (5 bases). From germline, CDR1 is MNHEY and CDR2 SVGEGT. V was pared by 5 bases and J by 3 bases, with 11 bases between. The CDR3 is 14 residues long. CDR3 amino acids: CASSHQGYGNTIYF. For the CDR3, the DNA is TGTGCCAGCAGTCACCAGGGTTATGGAAACACCATATATTTT.

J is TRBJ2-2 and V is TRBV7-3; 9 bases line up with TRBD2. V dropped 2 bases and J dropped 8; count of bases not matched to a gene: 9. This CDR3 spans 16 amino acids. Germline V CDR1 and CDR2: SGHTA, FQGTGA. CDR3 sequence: CASSLQTSGLSGELFF. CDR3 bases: TGTGCCAGCAGCTTACAGACTAGCGGTCTCTCGGGGGAGCTGTTTTTT. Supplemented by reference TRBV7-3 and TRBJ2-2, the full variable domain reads GAGVSQTPSNKVTEKGKYVELRCDPISGHTALYWYRQSLGQGPEFLIYFQGTGAADDSGLPNDRFFAVRPEGSVSTLKIQRTERGDSAVYLCASSLQTSGLSGELFFGEGSRLTVL.

The CDR3 coding sequence is TGTGCCAGCAGTTTATCGCCGGGACTTTCCGATACGCAGTATTTT. Translation: CASSLSPGLSDTQYF. The rearrangement joins TRBV27 to TRBJ2-3; possibly TRBD2 for D (6 bases). CDR1 and CDR2 from the germline V gene are MNHEY and SMNVEV (reference sequence). The CDR3 length is 15 residues. The V and J ends lost 0 bases and 6 bases respectively, with 13 bases between them.

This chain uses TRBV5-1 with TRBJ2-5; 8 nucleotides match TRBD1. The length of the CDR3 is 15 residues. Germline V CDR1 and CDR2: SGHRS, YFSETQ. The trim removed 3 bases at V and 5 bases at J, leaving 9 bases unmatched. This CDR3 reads CASSWDGDRRETQYF. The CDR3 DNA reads TGCGCCAGCAGCTGGGACGGGGACAGGCGGGAGACCCAGTACTTC.

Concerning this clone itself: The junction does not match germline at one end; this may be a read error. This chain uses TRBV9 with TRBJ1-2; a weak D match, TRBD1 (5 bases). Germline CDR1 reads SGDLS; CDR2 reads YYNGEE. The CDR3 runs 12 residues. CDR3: CASSVVERGDSF. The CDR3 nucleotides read TGTGCCAGCAGCGTAGTGGAGCGGGGGGATAGCTTC.

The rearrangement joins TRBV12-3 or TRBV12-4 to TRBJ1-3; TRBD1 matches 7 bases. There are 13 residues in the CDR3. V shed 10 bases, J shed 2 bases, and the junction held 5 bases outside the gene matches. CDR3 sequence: CATDTGAGNTIYF. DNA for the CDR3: TGTGCCACCGACACAGGGGCTGGAAACACCATATATTTT.

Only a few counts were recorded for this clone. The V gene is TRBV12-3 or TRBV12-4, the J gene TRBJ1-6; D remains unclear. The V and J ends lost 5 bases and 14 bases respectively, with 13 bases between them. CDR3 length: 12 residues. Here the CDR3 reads CASSNSRTALHF. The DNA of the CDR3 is TGTGCCAGCAGTAACAGCCGTACGGCCCTCCACTTT.

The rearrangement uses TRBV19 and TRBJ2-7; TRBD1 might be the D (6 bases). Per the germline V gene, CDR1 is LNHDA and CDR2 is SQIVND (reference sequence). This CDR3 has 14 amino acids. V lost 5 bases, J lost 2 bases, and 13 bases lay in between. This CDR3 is CASSPSGAPYEQYF. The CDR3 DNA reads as TGTGCCAGTAGTCCTTCAGGGGCGCCCTACGAGCAGTACTTC.